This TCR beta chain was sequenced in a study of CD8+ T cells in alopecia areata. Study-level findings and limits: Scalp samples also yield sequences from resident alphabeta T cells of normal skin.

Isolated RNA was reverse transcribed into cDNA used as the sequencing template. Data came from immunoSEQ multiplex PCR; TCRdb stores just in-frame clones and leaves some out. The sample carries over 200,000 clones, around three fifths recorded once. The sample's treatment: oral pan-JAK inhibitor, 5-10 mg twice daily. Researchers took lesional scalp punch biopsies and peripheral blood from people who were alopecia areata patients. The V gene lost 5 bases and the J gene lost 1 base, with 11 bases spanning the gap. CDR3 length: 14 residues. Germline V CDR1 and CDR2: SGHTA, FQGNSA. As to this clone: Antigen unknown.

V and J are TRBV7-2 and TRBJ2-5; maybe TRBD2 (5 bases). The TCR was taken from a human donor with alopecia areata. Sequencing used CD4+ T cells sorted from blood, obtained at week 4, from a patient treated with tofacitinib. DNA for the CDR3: TGTGCCAGCAGCCCGCCGGGAACCCAAGAGACCCAGTACTTC. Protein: CASSPPGTQETQYF. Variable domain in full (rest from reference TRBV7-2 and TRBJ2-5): GAGVSQSPSNKVTEKGKDVELRCDPISGHTALYWYRQSLGQGLEFLIYFQGNSAPDKSGLPSDRFSAERTGGSVSTLTIQRTQQEDSAVYLCASSPPGTQETQYFGPGTRLLVL.